This TCR beta chain stems from a study of glioma-infiltrating T cells. Study findings and constraints: Tissue and blood shared very few CDR3 sequences. Tissue-blood divergence was below expectation in non-neoplastic patients, above in gliomas.

Using RNA template, CDR3s of TCR alpha and beta were amplified with iRepertoire arm-PCR. Each CDR3 protein is one row after TCRdb ran MiXCR on the multiplex PCR reads. Of about 140,000 distinct CDR3 sequences in the sample, 35% to 50% were seen once. In regard to this clonotype: No antigen is known for it.

The receptor was derived from a human donor with low-grade glioma or glioblastoma, undergoing nonglioma brain surgery, or in good health (not recorded which). Input material: glioma tissue, nonneoplastic brain tissue, or PBMCs (not recorded which).

CDR3 nucleotide sequence: TGTGCCAGCAGTGATCCGGGACAGGGGAGAGAGACCCAGTACTTC. It is translated as CASSDPGQGRETQYF. The rearrangement links TRBV2 to TRBJ2-5; 10 positions match TRBD1. The length of the CDR3 is 15 residues. The ends lost 3 bases at V and 4 bases at J; junction bases unmatched: 5. Germline CDR1 SNHLY, CDR2 FYNNEI.